Listed below are T cell receptor beta chains from one sample, sequenced in a study of Tregs in tolerant kidney transplant recipients. Libraries were prepared by immunoSEQ multiplex PCR; TCRdb keeps only in-frame clonotypes and omits some of them. The sample has about 110,000 clones, 90% seen once; the top ten hold about 0.35%. The source material was CD4+ T cells from blood, sampled before the transplant. Source of these receptors: a human donor who received a combined kidney and bone marrow transplant. The CDR3 runs from the conserved cysteine through the conserved F or W. D genes are given only for firm matches. For some rows the clone size is stated as once, few or many, or as a class when expanded; others skip it.

size	J	D	V	CDR3	DNA
NA	TRBJ1-1	NA	TRBV6-5	CASSYSGTMNTEAFF	TGTGCCAGCAGTTACTCGGGCACAATGAACACTGAAGCTTTCTTT
NA	TRBJ1-6	NA	TRBV7-2	CASSGPGGYWSPLHF	TGTGCCAGCAGCGGACCGGGGGGGTATTGGTCACCCCTCCACTTT
NA	TRBJ1-5	TRBD1	TRBV19	CASSARDREVQPQHF	TGTGCCAGTAGTGCCCGGGACAGGGAGGTACAGCCCCAGCATTTT
NA	TRBJ1-2	NA	TRBV7-9	CASSLRLPGDYGYTF	TGTGCCAGCAGCTTACGTCTACCGGGGGACTATGGCTACACCTTC
NA	TRBJ2-1	NA	TRBV5-6	CASSSLIDRDNGGRDEQFF	TGTGCCAGCAGCTCGTTAATTGACCGAGACAATGGGGGGAGAGATGAGCAGTTCTTC
NA	TRBJ1-4	TRBD1	TRBV7-6	CASSHGQGGEKLFF	TGTGCCAGCAGCCACGGACAGGGAGGAGAAAAACTGTTTTTT
NA	TRBJ2-7	NA	TRBV11-2	CASSLDAYEQYF	TGTGCCAGCAGCTTAGACGCCTACGAGCAGTACTTC
NA	TRBJ2-3	NA	TRBV11-3	CASSLDGSTDTQYF	TGTGCCAGCAGCTTAGATGGCTCCACAGATACGCAGTATTTT
NA	TRBJ2-5	TRBD1	TRBV5-1	CASTPQGWNGETQYF	TGCGCCAGCACCCCACAGGGGTGGAATGGCGAGACCCAGTACTTC
NA	TRBJ2-1	NA	TRBV12-5	CASGLVTGFNEQFF	TGTGCTAGTGGTTTGGTAACAGGGTTCAATGAGCAGTTCTTC
NA	TRBJ2-1	TRBD1	TRBV18	CASSQDRVGEQFF	TGTGCCAGCTCGCAAGACAGGGTGGGGGAGCAGTTCTTC
once	TRBJ2-3	NA	TRBV6-5	CASMRVSTDTQYF	TGTGCCAGCATGAGAGTTAGCACAGATACGCAGTATTTT
NA	TRBJ2-7	NA	TRBV7-2	CASSLGHSYEQYF	TGTGCCAGCAGCTTAGGACACTCCTACGAGCAGTACTTC
NA	TRBJ1-2	NA	TRBV5-1	CASSLGGTRANYGYTF	TGCGCCAGCAGCTTGGGTGGGACAAGGGCTAACTATGGCTACACCTTC
once	TRBJ1-5	NA	TRBV2	CASSEVVTWRGGPQHF	TGTGCCAGCAGTGAAGTTGTGACGTGGAGGGGGGGGCCCCAGCATTTT
NA	TRBJ2-7	TRBD1	TRBV28	CASSTGQGAWEEQYF	TGTGCCAGCAGTACCGGACAGGGGGCGTGGGAAGAGCAGTACTTC
NA	TRBJ1-1	NA	TRBV4-1	CASSPRNQGIMSGTEAFF	TGCGCCAGCAGCCCGCGGAACCAGGGGATAATGTCGGGAACTGAAGCTTTCTTT
NA	TRBJ1-1	NA	TRBV18	CASSPGPSPTEAFF	TGTGCCAGCTCACCGGGCCCGAGCCCCACTGAAGCTTTCTTT
NA	TRBJ1-1	TRBD1	TRBV29-1	CSAGGTGRKNTEAFF	TGCAGCGCTGGAGGGACAGGGAGAAAGAACACTGAAGCTTTCTTT
few	TRBJ1-1	TRBD1	TRBV7-8	CASSFRQGTEAFF	TGTGCCAGCAGCTTTCGACAGGGAACTGAAGCTTTCTTT
NA	TRBJ2-3	TRBD2	TRBV5-4	CASSLAQRGRQDTQYF	TGTGCCAGCAGCTTGGCCCAGCGGGGGCGCCAGGATACGCAGTATTTT
NA	TRBJ1-1	TRBD1	TRBV7-2	CASSEAAGGFRSEAFF	TGTGCCAGCAGCGAGGCGGCAGGGGGCTTTAGGTCTGAAGCTTTCTTT
NA	TRBJ1-5	NA	TRBV6-1	CASSEGRAQPQHF	TGTGCCAGCAGTGAAGGCAGGGCGCAGCCCCAGCATTTT
NA	TRBJ2-7	NA	TRBV27	CASSLGRGSDYEQYF	TGTGCCAGCAGTTTAGGACGGGGTTCCGACTACGAGCAGTACTTC